This is a list of T cell receptor beta chains from one sample in a study of cytotoxic CD8 clonotypes in ibrutinib-treated CLL. Only in-frame clones appear in the TCRdb table, and some are missing; sequencing was by immunoSEQ multiplex PCR. The sample shows about 200,000 clones, roughly 73% of them seen only once. Sequencing used PBMCs, obtained after 12 months of ibrutinib treatment. These receptors were collected from a human donor with chronic lymphocytic leukemia. Both conserved end residues are trimmed from each CDR3. Each record gives: clone size, V gene, CDR3 protein. For some rows the clone size is stated as once, few or many, or as a class when expanded; others skip it.

clone_size: .
v_call: TRBV6-5
cdr3_aa: ASSQTEKSYEQY

clone_size: .
v_call: TRBV5-6
cdr3_aa: ASSRDIDVLETQY

clone_size: .
v_call: TRBV5-1
cdr3_aa: ASSPNGHTGELF

clone_size: .
v_call: TRBV5-1
cdr3_aa: ASSSTRALLGSESVLT

clone_size: once
v_call: TRBV6-5
cdr3_aa: ASSLQGIIDEQF

clone_size: .
v_call: TRBV5-1
cdr3_aa: ASSQPEVSTQTSGGYNEQF

clone_size: .
v_call: TRBV27
cdr3_aa: ASSLGQGWNQPQH

clone_size: .
v_call: TRBV2
cdr3_aa: ASSLGQGGYEQY

clone_size: .
v_call: TRBV4-1
cdr3_aa: ASSQVPLAGGYDIY

clone_size: .
v_call: TRBV28
cdr3_aa: ASSFSLSGANVLT

clone_size: few
v_call: TRBV4-1
cdr3_aa: ASRRVQGSSYEQY

clone_size: .
v_call: TRBV5-5
cdr3_aa: ASSDPGGGDEQY

clone_size: few
v_call: TRBV2
cdr3_aa: ASMYARSQY

clone_size: few
v_call: TRBV10-3
cdr3_aa: ATTLAGITYEQY

clone_size: .
v_call: TRBV5-1
cdr3_aa: ASRGGAGDSGANVLT

clone_size: .
v_call: TRBV7-3
cdr3_aa: ASSHSVNTEAF

clone_size: .
v_call: TRBV19
cdr3_aa: ASSRGRGYT

clone_size: once
v_call: TRBV7-9
cdr3_aa: ASSFYRGQAGNTIY

clone_size: .
v_call: TRBV2
cdr3_aa: ASSAASMGGYT

clone_size: .
v_call: TRBV6-4
cdr3_aa: ASSDWTSGRGSYNEQF

clone_size: .
v_call: TRBV28
cdr3_aa: ASSQGLTSSARKLF

clone_size: .
v_call: TRBV27
cdr3_aa: ASSLNGDRVHEQY

clone_size: .
v_call: TRBV19
cdr3_aa: ASRMSGQSTDTQY

clone_size: .
v_call: TRBV6-5
cdr3_aa: ATSGTYNEQF

clone_size: .
v_call: TRBV6-5
cdr3_aa: ASSYSSAVFGETQY

clone_size: many
v_call: TRBV2
cdr3_aa: ASSVAGMNTEAF

clone_size: few
v_call: TRBV7-9
cdr3_aa: ASSLQEERGTEAF

clone_size: few
v_call: TRBV4-1
cdr3_aa: ASSHGQAASGANVLT

clone_size: .
v_call: TRBV10-2
cdr3_aa: ASRDTGYQETQY

clone_size: .
v_call: TRBV28
cdr3_aa: ASSSGGSGGLAGDGTQY

clone_size: .
v_call: TRBV6-6
cdr3_aa: ASSYQGTSGNTIY

clone_size: .
v_call: TRBV7-9
cdr3_aa: ASSLMLAPNEQF

clone_size: .
v_call: TRBV29-1
cdr3_aa: SVSNDGTGFSEQY

clone_size: .
v_call: TRBV25-1
cdr3_aa: ASSEPEGLAGYNEQF

clone_size: once
v_call: TRBV19
cdr3_aa: ASSIDRDTEAF

clone_size: .
v_call: TRBV7-2
cdr3_aa: ASSPAGTRSYNEQF

clone_size: .
v_call: TRBV5-4
cdr3_aa: ASSLGTALMNTEAF

clone_size: .
v_call: TRBV5-1
cdr3_aa: ASSFSGLADTGELF

clone_size: .
v_call: TRBV14
cdr3_aa: ASSPGLTDEKLF

clone_size: .
v_call: TRBV29-1
cdr3_aa: SVGHGTNQPQH

clone_size: .
v_call: TRBV5-1
cdr3_aa: ASYGTGGQNTEAF

clone_size: .
v_call: TRBV7-9
cdr3_aa: ASSGSEGVT

clone_size: .
v_call: TRBV7-2
cdr3_aa: ASSSTGSYEQY

clone_size: .
v_call: TRBV29-1
cdr3_aa: SVTFGGGETQY

clone_size: few
v_call: TRBV4-2
cdr3_aa: ASSLYPGTSGGDTDTQY

clone_size: few
v_call: TRBV7-6
cdr3_aa: ASSINPPASDSGANVLT

clone_size: .
v_call: TRBV18
cdr3_aa: ASSPDRVTFYEQY

clone_size: .
v_call: TRBV5-6
cdr3_aa: ASSRVGELF

clone_size: .
v_call: TRBV28
cdr3_aa: ASSLSMGDTQY

clone_size: .
v_call: TRBV30
cdr3_aa: AWRPRLGGGETQY

clone_size: once
v_call: TRBV4-2
cdr3_aa: ASSQDRWNEQF

clone_size: few
v_call: TRBV28
cdr3_aa: ASTRTGIHYGYT

clone_size: .
v_call: TRBV23-1
cdr3_aa: ASDFFYGYT

clone_size: .
v_call: TRBV11-2
cdr3_aa: ASSLGQSNQPQH

clone_size: .
v_call: TRBV10-3
cdr3_aa: AISDSDSSGNTIY

clone_size: .
v_call: TRBV13
cdr3_aa: ASSLVTSGGADEQF

clone_size: .
v_call: TRBV27
cdr3_aa: ASSSTWGSQETQY

clone_size: .
v_call: TRBV25-1
cdr3_aa: ASSPRDREGGELF